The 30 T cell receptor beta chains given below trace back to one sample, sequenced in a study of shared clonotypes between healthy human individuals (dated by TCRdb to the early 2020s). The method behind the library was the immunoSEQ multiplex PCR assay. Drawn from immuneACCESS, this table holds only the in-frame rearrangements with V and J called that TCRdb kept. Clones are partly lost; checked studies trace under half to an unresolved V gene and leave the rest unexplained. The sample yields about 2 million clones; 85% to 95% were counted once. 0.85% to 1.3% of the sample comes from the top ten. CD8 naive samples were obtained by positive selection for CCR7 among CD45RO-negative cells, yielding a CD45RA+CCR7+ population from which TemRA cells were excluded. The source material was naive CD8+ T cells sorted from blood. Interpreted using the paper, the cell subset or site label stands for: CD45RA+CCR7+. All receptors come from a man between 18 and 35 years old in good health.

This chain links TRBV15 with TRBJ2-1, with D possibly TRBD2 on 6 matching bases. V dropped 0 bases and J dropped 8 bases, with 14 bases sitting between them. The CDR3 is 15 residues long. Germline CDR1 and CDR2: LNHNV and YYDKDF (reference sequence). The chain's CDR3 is CATSRDPASVDEQFF. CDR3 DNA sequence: TGTGCCACCAGCAGAGATCCCGCTAGCGTCGATGAGCAGTTCTTC. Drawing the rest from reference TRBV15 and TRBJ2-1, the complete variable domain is DAMVIQNPRYQVTQFGKPVTLSCSQTLNHNVMYWYQQKSSQAPKLLFHYYDKDFNNEADTPDNFQSRRPNTSFCFLDIRSPGLGDTAMYLCATSRDPASVDEQFFGPGTRLTVL.

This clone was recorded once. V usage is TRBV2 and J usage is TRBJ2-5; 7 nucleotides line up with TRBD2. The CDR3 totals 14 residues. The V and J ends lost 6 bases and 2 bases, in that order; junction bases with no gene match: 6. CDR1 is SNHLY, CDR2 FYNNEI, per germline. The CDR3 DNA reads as TGTGCCAGCAGCGGCGGACTAGAACAAGAGACCCAGTACTTC. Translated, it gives CASSGGLEQETQYF. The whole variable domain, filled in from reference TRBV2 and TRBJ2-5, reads EPEVTQTPSHQVTQMGQEVILRCVPISNHLYFYWYRQILGQKVEFLVSFYNNEISEKSEIFDDQFSVERPDGSNFTLKIRSTKLEDSAMYFCASSGGLEQETQYFGPGTRLLVL.

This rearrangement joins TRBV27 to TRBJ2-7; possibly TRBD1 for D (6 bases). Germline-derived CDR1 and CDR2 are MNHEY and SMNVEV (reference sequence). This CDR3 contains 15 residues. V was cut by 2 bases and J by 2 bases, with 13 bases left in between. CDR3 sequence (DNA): TGTGCCAGCAGTTTAGGACGGGACACCACCTACGAGCAGTACTTC. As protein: CASSLGRDTTYEQYF.

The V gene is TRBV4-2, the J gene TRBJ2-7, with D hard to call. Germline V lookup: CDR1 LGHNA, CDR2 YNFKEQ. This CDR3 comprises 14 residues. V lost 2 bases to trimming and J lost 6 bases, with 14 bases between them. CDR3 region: CASSQPLTVSEQYF. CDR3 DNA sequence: TGTGCCAGCAGCCAACCGTTAACAGTCTCCGAGCAGTACTTC.

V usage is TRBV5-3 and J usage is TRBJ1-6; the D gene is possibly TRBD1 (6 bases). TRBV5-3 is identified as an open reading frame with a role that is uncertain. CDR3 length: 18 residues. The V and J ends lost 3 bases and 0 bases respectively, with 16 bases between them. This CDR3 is CARSCRQAFSSYNSPLHF. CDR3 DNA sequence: TGTGCCAGAAGCTGCCGACAGGCGTTCAGCTCCTATAATTCACCCCTCCACTTT.

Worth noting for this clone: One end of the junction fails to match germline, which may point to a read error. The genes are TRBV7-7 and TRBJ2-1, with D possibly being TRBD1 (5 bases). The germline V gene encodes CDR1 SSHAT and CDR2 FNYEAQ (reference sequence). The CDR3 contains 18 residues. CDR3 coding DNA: TGTGCTAGCAGCTTAGTGTCCTTAGGGGTAGACTCCTACAATGAGCAGTTCTTC. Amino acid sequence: CASSLVSLGVDSYNEQFF.

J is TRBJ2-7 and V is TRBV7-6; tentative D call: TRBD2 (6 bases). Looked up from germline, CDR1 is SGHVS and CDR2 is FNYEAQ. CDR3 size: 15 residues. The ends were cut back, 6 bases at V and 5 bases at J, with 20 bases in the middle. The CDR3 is CASSSVAEQSHEQYF. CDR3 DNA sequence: TGTGCCAGCAGTTCGGTAGCGGAGCAGTCTCACGAGCAGTACTTC. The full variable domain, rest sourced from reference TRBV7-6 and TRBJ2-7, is GAGVSQSPRYKVTKRGQDVALRCDPISGHVSLYWYRQALGQGPEFLTYFNYEAQQDKSGLPNDRFSAERPEGSISTLTIQRTEQRDSAMYRCASSSVAEQSHEQYFGPGTRLTVT.

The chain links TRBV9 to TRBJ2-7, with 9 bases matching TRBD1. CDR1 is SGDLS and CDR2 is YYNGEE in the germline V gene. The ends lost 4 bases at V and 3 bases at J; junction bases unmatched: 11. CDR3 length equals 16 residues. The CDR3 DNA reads TGTGCCAGCAGCCCTCTTCCGGGACAGGGTATCTACGAGCAGTACTTC. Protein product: CASSPLPGQGIYEQYF.

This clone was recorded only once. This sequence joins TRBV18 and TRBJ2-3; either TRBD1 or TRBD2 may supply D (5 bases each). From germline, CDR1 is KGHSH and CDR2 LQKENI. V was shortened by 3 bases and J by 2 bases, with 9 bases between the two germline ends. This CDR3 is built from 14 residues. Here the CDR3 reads CASSPRDDTDTQYF. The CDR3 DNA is TGTGCCAGCTCACCCCGGGACGACACAGATACGCAGTATTTT. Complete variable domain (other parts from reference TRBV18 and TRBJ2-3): NAGVMQNPRHLVRRRGQEARLRCSPMKGHSHVYWYRQLPEEGLKFMVYLQKENIIDESGMPKERFSAEFPKEGPSILRIQQVVRGDSAAYFCASSPRDDTDTQYFGPGTRLTVL.

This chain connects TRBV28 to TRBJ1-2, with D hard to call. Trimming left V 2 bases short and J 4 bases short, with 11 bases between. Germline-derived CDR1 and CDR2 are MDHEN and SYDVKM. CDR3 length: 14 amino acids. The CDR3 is CASSLRQGIYGYTF. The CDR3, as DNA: TGTGCCAGCAGTTTACGTCAAGGGATCTATGGCTACACCTTC.

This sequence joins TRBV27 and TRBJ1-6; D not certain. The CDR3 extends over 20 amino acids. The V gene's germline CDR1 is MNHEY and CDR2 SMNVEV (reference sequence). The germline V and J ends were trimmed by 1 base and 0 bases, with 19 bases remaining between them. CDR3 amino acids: CASSLWGSYLLSSYNSPLHF. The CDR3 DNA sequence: TGTGCCAGCAGTTTATGGGGAAGCTACCTCCTCAGCTCCTATAATTCACCCCTCCACTTT.

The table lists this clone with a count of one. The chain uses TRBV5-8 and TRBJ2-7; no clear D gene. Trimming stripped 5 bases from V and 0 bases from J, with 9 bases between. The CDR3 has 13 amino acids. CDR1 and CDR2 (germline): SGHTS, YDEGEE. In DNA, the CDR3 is TGTGCCAGCAGTTTTGGCCTCTCCTACGAGCAGTACTTC. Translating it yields CASSFGLSYEQYF.

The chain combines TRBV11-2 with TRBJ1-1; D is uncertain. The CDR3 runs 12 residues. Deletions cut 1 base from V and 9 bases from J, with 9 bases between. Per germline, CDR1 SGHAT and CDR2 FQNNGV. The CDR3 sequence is CASSLVPVQAFF. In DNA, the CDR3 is TGTGCCAGCAGCTTAGTCCCAGTCCAAGCTTTCTTT.

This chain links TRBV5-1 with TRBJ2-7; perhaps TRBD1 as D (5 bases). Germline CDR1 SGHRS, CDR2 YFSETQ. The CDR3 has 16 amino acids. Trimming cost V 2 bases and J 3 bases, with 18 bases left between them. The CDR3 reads CASSFREQEGFYEQYF. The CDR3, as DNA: TGCGCCAGCAGCTTCAGGGAACAAGAAGGGTTCTACGAGCAGTACTTC.

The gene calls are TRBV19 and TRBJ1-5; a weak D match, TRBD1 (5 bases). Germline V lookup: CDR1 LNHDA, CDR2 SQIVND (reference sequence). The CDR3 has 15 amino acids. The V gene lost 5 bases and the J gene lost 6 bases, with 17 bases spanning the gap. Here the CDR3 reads CASSVAGFASQPQHF. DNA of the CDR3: TGTGCCAGTAGTGTGGCAGGGTTTGCCAGTCAGCCCCAGCATTTT.

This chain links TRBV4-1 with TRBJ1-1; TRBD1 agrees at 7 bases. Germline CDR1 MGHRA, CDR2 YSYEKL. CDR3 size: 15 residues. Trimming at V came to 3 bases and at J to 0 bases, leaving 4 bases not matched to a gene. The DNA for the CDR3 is TGCGCCAGCAGCCAGGGACAGCCTATGAACACTGAAGCTTTCTTT. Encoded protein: CASSQGQPMNTEAFF.

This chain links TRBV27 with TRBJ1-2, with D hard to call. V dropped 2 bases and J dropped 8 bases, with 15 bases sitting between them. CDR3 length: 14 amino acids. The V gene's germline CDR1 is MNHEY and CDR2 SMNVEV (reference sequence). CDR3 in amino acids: CASSLGPAIGGYTF. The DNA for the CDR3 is TGTGCCAGCAGTTTAGGGCCGGCCATAGGGGGCTACACCTTC.

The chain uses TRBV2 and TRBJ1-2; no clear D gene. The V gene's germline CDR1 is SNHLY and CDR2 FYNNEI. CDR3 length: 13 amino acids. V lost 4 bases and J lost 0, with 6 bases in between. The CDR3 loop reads CASSVGTNYGYTF. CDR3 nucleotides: TGTGCCAGCAGTGTAGGGACTAACTATGGCTACACCTTC.

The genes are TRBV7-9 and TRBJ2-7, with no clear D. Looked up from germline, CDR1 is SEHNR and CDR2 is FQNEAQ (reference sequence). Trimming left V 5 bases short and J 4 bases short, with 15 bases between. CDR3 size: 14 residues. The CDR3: CASSPTQAEYEQYF. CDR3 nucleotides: TGTGCCAGCAGCCCGACCCAAGCAGAGTACGAGCAGTACTTC.

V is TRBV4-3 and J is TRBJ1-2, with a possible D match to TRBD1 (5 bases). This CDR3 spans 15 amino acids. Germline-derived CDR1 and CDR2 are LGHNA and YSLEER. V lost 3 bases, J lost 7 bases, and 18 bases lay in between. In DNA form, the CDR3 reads TGCGCCAGCAGCCACCTACCCCCAGGGAGGACTGGCTACACCTTC. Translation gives CASSHLPPGRTGYTF.

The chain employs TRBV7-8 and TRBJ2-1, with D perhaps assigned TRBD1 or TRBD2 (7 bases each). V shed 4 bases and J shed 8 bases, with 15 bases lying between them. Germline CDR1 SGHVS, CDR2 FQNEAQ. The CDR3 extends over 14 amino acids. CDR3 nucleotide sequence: TGTGCCAGCAGCTCCCCACAGGGGAGGGATGAGCAGTTCTTC. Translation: CASSSPQGRDEQFF.

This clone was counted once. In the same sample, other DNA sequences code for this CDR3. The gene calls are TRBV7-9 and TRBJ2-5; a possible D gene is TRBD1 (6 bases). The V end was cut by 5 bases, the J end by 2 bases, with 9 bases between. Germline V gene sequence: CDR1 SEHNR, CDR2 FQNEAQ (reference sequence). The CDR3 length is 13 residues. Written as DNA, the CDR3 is TGTGCCAGCAGCCCCGACAGGCAAGAGACCCAGTACTTC. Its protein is CASSPDRQETQYF.

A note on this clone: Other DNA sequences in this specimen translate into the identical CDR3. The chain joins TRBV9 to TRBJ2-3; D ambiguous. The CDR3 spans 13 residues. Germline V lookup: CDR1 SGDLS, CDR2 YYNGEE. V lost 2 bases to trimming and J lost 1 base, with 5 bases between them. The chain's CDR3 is CASSVGGTDTQYF. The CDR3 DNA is TGTGCCAGCAGCGTGGGCGGCACAGATACGCAGTATTTT.

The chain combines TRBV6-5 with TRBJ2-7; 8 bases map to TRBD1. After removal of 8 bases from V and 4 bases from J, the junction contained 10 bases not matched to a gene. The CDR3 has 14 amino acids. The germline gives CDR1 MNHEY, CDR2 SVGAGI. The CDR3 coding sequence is TGTGCCAGCGGACTTACAGGGGGTCTGTACGAGCAGTACTTC. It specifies CASGLTGGLYEQYF.

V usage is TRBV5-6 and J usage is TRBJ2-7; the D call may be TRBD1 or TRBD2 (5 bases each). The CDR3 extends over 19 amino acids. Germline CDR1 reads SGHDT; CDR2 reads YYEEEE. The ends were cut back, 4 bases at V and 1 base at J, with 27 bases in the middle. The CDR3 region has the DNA TGTGCCAGCAGCCTTGGAGGCAGGGCAAAAACCCCCCCTTCCTACGAGCAGTACTTC. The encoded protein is CASSLGGRAKTPPSYEQYF.

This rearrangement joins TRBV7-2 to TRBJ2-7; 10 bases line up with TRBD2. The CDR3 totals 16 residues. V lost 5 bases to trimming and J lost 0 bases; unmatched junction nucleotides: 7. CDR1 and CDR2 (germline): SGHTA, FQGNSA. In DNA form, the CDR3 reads TGTGCCAGCAGCGTCTCTAGCGGGAGTATCTCCTACGAGCAGTACTTC. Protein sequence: CASSVSSGSISYEQYF.

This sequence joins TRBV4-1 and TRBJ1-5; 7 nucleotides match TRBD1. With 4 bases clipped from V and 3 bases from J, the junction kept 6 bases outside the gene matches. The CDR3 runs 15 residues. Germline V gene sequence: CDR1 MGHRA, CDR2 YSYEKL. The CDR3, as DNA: TGCGCCAGCAGCCCGAGAGACAGGGACAATCAGCCCCAGCATTTT. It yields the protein CASSPRDRDNQPQHF.

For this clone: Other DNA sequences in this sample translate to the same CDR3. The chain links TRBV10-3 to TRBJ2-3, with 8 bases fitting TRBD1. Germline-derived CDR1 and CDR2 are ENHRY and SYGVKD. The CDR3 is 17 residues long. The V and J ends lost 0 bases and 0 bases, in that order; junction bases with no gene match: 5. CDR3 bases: TGTGCCATCAGTGAGTCGAGGGGGACAGGTAGCACAGATACGCAGTATTTT. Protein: CAISESRGTGSTDTQYF.

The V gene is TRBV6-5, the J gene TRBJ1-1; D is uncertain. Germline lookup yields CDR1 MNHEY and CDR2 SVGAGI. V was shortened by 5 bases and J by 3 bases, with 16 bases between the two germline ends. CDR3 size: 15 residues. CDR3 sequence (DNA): TGTGCCAGCAGTAAAATGACACGAGCGGACACTGAAGCTTTCTTT. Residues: CASSKMTRADTEAFF.

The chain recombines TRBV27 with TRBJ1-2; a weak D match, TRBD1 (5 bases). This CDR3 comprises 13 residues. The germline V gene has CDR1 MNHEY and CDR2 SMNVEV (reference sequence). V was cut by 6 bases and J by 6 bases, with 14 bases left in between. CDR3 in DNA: TGTGCCAGCAGCGGTTCAGGGAGAAATGGCTACACCTTC. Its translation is CASSGSGRNGYTF.